Below are 7 T cell receptor beta chains sequenced from a single sample in a study of T cells in Graves' hyperthyroidism and ophthalmopathy. Amplified TCR beta CDR3 regions came from RNA transcripts. The HTBI primer set served for first-round RT-PCR of the TCR CDR3. TCRdb itself ran the multiplex PCR reads through MiXCR, one entry per CDR3 protein. This sample has some 600,000 distinct CDR3 sequences, with about 15% found just once. Material for sequencing was blood. Source of these receptors: a woman younger than 45 with Graves' hyperthyroidism that later progressed to Graves' ophthalmopathy.

At least ten counts were recorded for this clonotype. The chain is built from TRBV19 and TRBJ1-1; D is undetermined. The CDR3 covers 14 residues. The ends were cut back, 3 bases at V and 0 bases at J, with 8 bases in the middle. The germline gives CDR1 LNHDA, CDR2 SQIVND (reference sequence). The CDR3 sequence is CASSIGGLNTEAFF. The CDR3 DNA sequence: TGTGCCAGTAGTATCGGAGGGTTGAACACTGAAGCTTTCTTT. The full variable domain, rest sourced from reference TRBV19 and TRBJ1-1, is DGGITQSPKYLFRKEGQNVTLSCEQNLNHDAMYWYRQDPGQGLRLIYYSQIVNDFQKGDIAEGYSVSREKKESFPLTVTSAQKNPTAFYLCASSIGGLNTEAFFGQGTRLTVV.

This clonotype was seen only a few times. The J gene is TRBJ2-1, the V gene TRBV12-3 or TRBV12-4; 9 bases fit TRBD2. After removal of 5 bases from V and 7 bases from J, the junction contained 9 bases not matched to a gene. This CDR3 is built from 15 residues. The CDR3 bases are TGTGCCAGCAGTAATCCGGGACTAGCTGTGAATGAGCAGTTCTTC. It translates to CASSNPGLAVNEQFF.

This rearrangement joins TRBV5-1 to TRBJ1-1, with TRBD1 as a possible D gene (5 bases). V lost 4 bases and J 1 base, leaving 17 bases between the germline ends. Germline-derived CDR1 and CDR2 are SGHRS and YFSETQ. The CDR3 spans 16 residues. Here the CDR3 DNA reads TGCGCCAGCAGCCACGGGACCCCCGGCAGGAACACTGAAGCTTTCTTT. This translates into CASSHGTPGRNTEAFF.

The J gene is TRBJ2-7, the V gene TRBV5-1; the match to TRBD2 covers 15 bases. The length of the CDR3 is 14 residues. Germline values: CDR1 SGHRS, CDR2 YFSETQ. J lost 7 bases, V lost 4 bases, and 3 bases had no gene match. CDR3 bases: TGCGCCAGCAGCACAGGGACTAGCGGGAGGGAGCAGTACTTC. Translating gives CASSTGTSGREQYF.

This clonotype was counted ten times or more. The V call is TRBV18, the J call TRBJ1-3; D is undetermined. The CDR3 consists of 16 residues. Trimming took 6 bases from V and 4 from J, leaving 19 bases between them. Looked up from germline, CDR1 is KGHSH and CDR2 is LQKENI. The CDR3 sequence: CASSQARPGAGNTIYF. The CDR3 coding sequence is TGTGCCAGCTCGCAGGCGAGGCCGGGAGCCGGAAACACCATATATTTT.

This clonotype occurred a few times. CDR3 loop: CASSPDRSNYGYTF. The CDR3 coding sequence is TGTGCCAGCTCACCAGACAGGAGTAACTATGGCTACACCTTC. The V gene is TRBV18, the J gene TRBJ1-2; possibly TRBD1 for D (6 bases). The CDR3 consists of 14 residues. Germline CDR1 is KGHSH and CDR2 is LQKENI. The V end lost 2 bases, the J end lost 1 base, and 8 bases lay between the germline ends.

This clonotype came up many times. The chain has TRBV27 and TRBJ1-2; TRBD1 is a possible D gene (5 bases). The V and J ends lost 2 bases and 6 bases respectively, with 7 bases between them. The CDR3 runs 12 residues. The germline gives CDR1 MNHEY, CDR2 SMNVEV (reference sequence). The DNA of the CDR3 is TGTGCCAGCAGTTTAAGAGGGGATGGCTACACCTTC. The encoded protein is CASSLRGDGYTF.